This T cell receptor beta chain was retrieved from a study of T-cell reconstitution after alpha-beta-depleted transplantation in children. Study-wide findings and caveats: Reports say that about two months after transplant, the alpha-beta T cells came out of several hundred graft clones that had expanded. A year had passed since transplant, and T-cell counts and diversity by then came mostly from newly produced T cells. Recipient T cells and thymic progenitors that survived were the source of the high TCRbeta diversity seen at day 60 in some patients.

Comments on this clonotype: The antigen is undetermined.

TCRbeta library construction was performed incorporating unique molecular identifiers. MiXCR, applied by TCRdb to the PCR reads, yields one record per CDR3 protein. The sample shows about 610,000 distinct CDR3 sequences, 25% to 30% of them seen only once. The CDR3 totals 15 residues. The V gene's germline CDR1 is DFQATT and CDR2 SNEGSKA (reference sequence). V shed 5 bases, J shed 7 bases, and the junction held 7 bases outside the gene matches. The chain combines TRBV20-1 with TRBJ2-1; 14 nucleotides align to TRBD2. The sample in question was PBMCs, obtained before TCRalphabeta/CD19-depleted stem cell transplant. This receptor was taken from a boy in the first two years of life with Wiskott-Aldrich syndrome, due to receive a stem cell transplant. The CDR3 spells CSAHGGLAGVNEQFF. DNA for the CDR3: TGCAGTGCTCACGGGGGACTAGCGGGGGTGAATGAGCAGTTCTTC.